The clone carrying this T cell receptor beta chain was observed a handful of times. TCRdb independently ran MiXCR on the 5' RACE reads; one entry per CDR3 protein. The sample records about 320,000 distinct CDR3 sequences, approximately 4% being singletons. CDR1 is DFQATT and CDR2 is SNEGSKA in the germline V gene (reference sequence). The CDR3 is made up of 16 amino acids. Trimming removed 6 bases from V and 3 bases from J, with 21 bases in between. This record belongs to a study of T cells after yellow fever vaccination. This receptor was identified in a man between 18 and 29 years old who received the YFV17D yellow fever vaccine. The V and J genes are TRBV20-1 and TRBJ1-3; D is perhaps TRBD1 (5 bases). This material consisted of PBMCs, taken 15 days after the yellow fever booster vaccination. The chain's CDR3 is CSARRGSVSYGNTIYF. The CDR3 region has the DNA TGCAGTGCCCGTAGGGGTTCGGTATCGTATGGAAACACCATATATTTT.